This TCR beta chain was sequenced during a study of T cell changes during pregnancy in multiple sclerosis. Sequenced by immunoSEQ multiplex PCR; TCRdb stores in-frame clones only, minus some. The sample lists fewer than 110,000 clones, about 90% occurring once. Sequencing was performed on peripheral blood, taken in the third trimester of pregnancy. The source is a female donor in good health, enrolled as a control in a pregnancy study.

The CDR3, as DNA: TGTGCCTGGACTCACGGCGGGGATACGCAGTATTTT. This encodes CAWTHGGDTQYF. V usage is TRBV30 and J usage is TRBJ2-3; D may be TRBD2 (5 bases). The CDR3 runs to 12 residues. Germline CDR1 GTSNPN, CDR2 SVGIG (reference sequence). V was cut by 4 bases and J by 6 bases, with 11 bases left in between. The full variable domain, with the rest looked up from reference TRBV30 and TRBJ2-3, is SQTIHQWPATLVQPVGSPLSLECTVEGTSNPNLYWYRQAAGRGLQLLFYSVGIGQISSEVPQNLSASRPQDRQFILSSKKLLLSDSGFYLCAWTHGGDTQYFGPGTRLTVL.